What follows are 14 T cell receptor beta chains derived from one specimen sequenced in a study of T cell responses to AZD1222 COVID-19 vaccine. The repertoire was sequenced with immunoSEQ multiplex PCR; TCRdb's copy has only in-frame clones and lacks some. Of roughly 100,000 clones listed, around nine tenths are singletons. The source material was peripheral blood, sampled on day 0 of AZD1222 vaccination. The receptors were gathered from an adult in good health.

This clone was detected many times. This chain joins TRBV27 and TRBJ2-1; D is possibly TRBD1 or TRBD2 (6 bases each). This CDR3 has 16 amino acids. Between the trimmed V and J ends, which lost 2 bases and 7 bases, there was a span of 18 bases. Germline V CDR1 and CDR2: MNHEY, SMNVEV (reference sequence). For the CDR3, the DNA is TGTGCCAGCAGTTTAATTGGGGAGGAGGGGGAAAATGAGCAGTTCTTC. This sequence encodes CASSLIGEEGENEQFF.

CDR3 in amino acids: CASSQVAGISTDTQYF. The CDR3 coding sequence is TGCGCCAGCAGCCAAGTAGCGGGGATTAGCACAGATACGCAGTATTTT. V gene TRBV4-1 combines with J gene TRBJ2-3, with TRBD2 matching 8 bases. V shed 1 base and J 0 bases; nucleotides not matched to a gene: 3. The length of the CDR3 is 16 residues. CDR1 is MGHRA, CDR2 YSYEKL, per germline.

In its sample, this clone was seen once. The chain couples TRBV27 to TRBJ2-7; D is unresolved. CDR1 and CDR2 (germline): MNHEY, SMNVEV (reference sequence). This CDR3 region has 13 residues. Trimming removed 2 bases at V and 4 bases at J, with 9 bases between. This CDR3 is CASSLGAEYEQYF. CDR3 DNA sequence: TGTGCCAGCAGTTTAGGTGCAGAGTACGAGCAGTACTTC.

The V and J genes are TRBV6-1 and TRBJ1-2, with D perhaps TRBD1 (5 bases). The CDR3 runs to 13 residues. Germline-derived CDR1 and CDR2 are MNHNS and SASEGT. V lost 3 bases and J lost 7, with 12 bases in between. In nucleotides, the CDR3 is TGTGCCAGCAGTGATGGGACTACCCGTGGCTACACCTTC. It translates to CASSDGTTRGYTF.

The genes are TRBV7-2 and TRBJ2-3; no definite D call. The CDR3 runs to 13 residues. Germline values: CDR1 SGHTA, CDR2 FQGNSA. V gave up 5 bases and J gave up 2 bases, with 8 bases separating them. This CDR3 is CASSTYNTDTQYF. The CDR3, as DNA: TGTGCCAGCAGCACCTACAACACAGATACGCAGTATTTT.

V and J are TRBV11-2 and TRBJ1-6; D is ambiguous. Trimming took 2 bases from V and 14 from J, leaving 25 bases between them. The CDR3 consists of 17 residues. Germline-derived CDR1 and CDR2 are SGHAT and FQNNGV. The CDR3 sequence is CASSLNFRRGDYPTLHF. The DNA of the CDR3 is TGTGCCAGCAGCTTAAATTTTCGGCGAGGCGATTATCCCACCCTCCACTTT.

The J gene is TRBJ2-3, the V gene TRBV5-1; 7 nucleotides match TRBD2. Germline CDR1 reads SGHRS; CDR2 reads YFSETQ. The CDR3 loop spans 14 amino acids. The V gene end was trimmed by 1 base and the J gene end by 6 bases; junction bases not matched to a gene: 5. The CDR3: CASSLFSGEDTQYF. CDR3 sequence (DNA): TGCGCCAGCAGCTTGTTCAGCGGGGAGGATACGCAGTATTTT.

The rearrangement uses TRBV18 and TRBJ1-5, with TRBD1 as a possible D gene (6 bases). V gave up 3 bases and J gave up 5 bases, with 14 bases separating them. The CDR3 length is 15 residues. Germline loops: CDR1 KGHSH, CDR2 LQKENI. The CDR3 nucleotides are TGTGCCAGCTCACCGGTCGGGGGCGCGGATCAGCCCCAGCATTTT. It encodes CASSPVGGADQPQHF.

This clone was observed a few times. The chain carries TRBV19 and TRBJ1-2; TRBD1 agrees at 9 bases. In germline, CDR1 is LNHDA, CDR2 SQIVND (reference sequence). This CDR3 region has 14 residues. J gave up 6 bases and V 6 bases, and 8 bases lay outside the gene matches. In DNA, the CDR3 is TGTGCCAGTAGAATCCGGGACAGGGCCCATGGCTACACCTTC. This codes for CASRIRDRAHGYTF.

V usage is TRBV11-2 and J usage is TRBJ2-7; 9 nucleotides match TRBD1. J gave up 3 bases and V 6 bases, and 6 bases lay outside the gene matches. Germline V CDR1 and CDR2: SGHAT, FQNNGV. The CDR3 is 14 residues long. CDR3 nucleotide sequence: TGTGCCAGCAGACGGGGACAGGGTGTCTACGAGCAGTACTTC. Encoded protein: CASRRGQGVYEQYF. Full variable domain (remainder filled in from reference TRBV11-2 and TRBJ2-7): EAGVAQSPRYKIIEKRQSVAFWCNPISGHATLYWYQQILGQGPKLLIQFQNNGVVDDSQLPKDRFSAERLKGVDSTLKIQPAKLEDSAVYLCASRRGQGVYEQYFGPGTRLTVT.

J is TRBJ2-5 and V is TRBV7-8; 14 bases map to TRBD2. This CDR3 is built from 16 residues. Trimming cost V 5 bases and J 4 bases; bases outside gene matches: 6. From germline, CDR1 is SGHVS and CDR2 FQNEAQ. CDR3 residues: CASSPGTSGGGETQYF. The CDR3 DNA is TGTGCCAGCAGCCCCGGGACTAGCGGGGGTGGAGAGACCCAGTACTTC. The full variable domain, with the rest looked up from reference TRBV7-8 and TRBJ2-5, is GAGVSQSPRYKVAKRGQDVALRCDPISGHVSLFWYQQALGQGPEFLTYFQNEAQLDKSGLPSDRFFAERPEGSVSTLKIQRTQQEDSAVYLCASSPGTSGGGETQYFGPGTRLLVL.

The J gene is TRBJ1-6, the V gene TRBV5-1; the D gene is possibly TRBD1 (5 bases). The germline V gene encodes CDR1 SGHRS and CDR2 YFSETQ. This CDR3 spans 13 amino acids. V lost 6 bases and J lost 10, with 14 bases in between. The DNA for the CDR3 is TGCGCCAGCACAGGACACGGTGGGTCACCCCTCCACTTT. Translated, it gives CASTGHGGSPLHF.

The rearrangement uses TRBV11-3 and TRBJ2-2; 8 bases are a match to TRBD1. Germline loops: CDR1 SGHNT, CDR2 YENEEA. Trimming took 5 bases from V and 7 from J; bases not matched to a gene: 3. The CDR3 spans 13 residues. As DNA, the CDR3 is TGTGCCAGCAGCAAGACAGGGGTCGGGGAGCTGTTTTTT. Its translation is CASSKTGVGELFF.

V is TRBV7-8 and J is TRBJ1-5, with D perhaps matching TRBD1 (6 bases). Trimming took 5 bases from V and 1 from J, leaving 9 bases between them. This CDR3 has 14 residues. Germline-derived CDR1 and CDR2 are SGHVS and FQNEAQ. CDR3 nucleotides: TGTGCCAGCAGCCACGACAGGAGCAATCAGCCCCAGCATTTT. It translates to CASSHDRSNQPQHF.